The present TCR beta chain was sequenced within a study of early T cells in non-severe SARS-CoV-2 infection. Study summary: Sequenced material consisted of bulk RNA (from unsorted whole blood), and chains were unpaired. Study-wide points: VDJdb-based matching was biased toward anti-spike CD8 responses and missed private and CD4 specificities.

The table lists this clonotype with many counts. What it binds is not known. Losses at the gene ends were 2 bases for V and 6 bases for J; bases not matched to a gene: 2. This CDR3 is built from 14 residues. Germline CDR1 SGHTA, CDR2 FQGTGA. Unique molecular identifiers were affixed to single, distinct cDNA molecules. TCRdb reanalysed the 5' RACE reads using MiXCR and keeps one entry per CDR3 protein. In the table there are tens of thousands of distinct CDR3 sequences, about 14% of which are singletons. Sequencing used whole blood. The sequence came from an adult who was a healthcare worker with PCR-confirmed SARS-CoV-2 infection or an uninfected control (not recorded which). The chain employs TRBV7-3 and TRBJ2-3; 10 bases are a match to TRBD2. The CDR3: CASSLGLAVDTQYF. The CDR3 nucleotides are TGTGCCAGCAGCTTAGGACTAGCGGTGGATACGCAGTATTTT.